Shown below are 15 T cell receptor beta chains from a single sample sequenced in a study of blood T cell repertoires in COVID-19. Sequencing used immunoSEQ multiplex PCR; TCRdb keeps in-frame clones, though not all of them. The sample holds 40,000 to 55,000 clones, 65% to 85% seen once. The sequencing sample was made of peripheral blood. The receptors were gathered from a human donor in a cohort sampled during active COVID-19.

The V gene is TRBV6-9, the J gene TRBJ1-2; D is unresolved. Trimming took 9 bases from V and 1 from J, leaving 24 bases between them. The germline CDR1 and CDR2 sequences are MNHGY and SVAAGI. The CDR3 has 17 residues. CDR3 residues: CARIPVRGERGNYGYTF. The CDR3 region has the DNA TGTGCCAGAATCCCGGTGCGGGGTGAACGGGGTAACTATGGCTACACCTTC.

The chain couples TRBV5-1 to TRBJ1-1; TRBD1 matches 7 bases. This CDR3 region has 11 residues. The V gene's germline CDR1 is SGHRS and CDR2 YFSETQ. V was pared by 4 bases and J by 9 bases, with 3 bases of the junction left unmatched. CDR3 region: CASSLTGQAFF. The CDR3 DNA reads TGCGCCAGCAGCCTGACAGGGCAAGCTTTCTTT.

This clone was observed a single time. The CDR3 DNA reads as TGTGCCAGTAGTATAGCGGTAACAACTAATGAAAAACTGTTTTTT. Translating gives CASSIAVTTNEKLFF. The V gene is TRBV19, the J gene TRBJ1-4, with D unresolved. CDR3 length equals 15 residues. CDR1 and CDR2 (germline): LNHDA, SQIVND (reference sequence). The V end lost 1 base, the J end lost 0 bases, and 6 bases lay between the germline ends.

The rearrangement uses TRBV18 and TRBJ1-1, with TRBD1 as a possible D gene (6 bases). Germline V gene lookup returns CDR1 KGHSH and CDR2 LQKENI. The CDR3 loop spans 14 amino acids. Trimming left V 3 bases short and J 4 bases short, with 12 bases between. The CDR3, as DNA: TGTGCCAGCTCACCTAAAGAGGGGGTCACTGAAGCTTTCTTT. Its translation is CASSPKEGVTEAFF.

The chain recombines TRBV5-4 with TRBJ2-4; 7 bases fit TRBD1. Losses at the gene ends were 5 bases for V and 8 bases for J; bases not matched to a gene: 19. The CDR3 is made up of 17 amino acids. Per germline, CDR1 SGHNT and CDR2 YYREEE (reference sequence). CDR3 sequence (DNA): TGTGCCAGCAGATCGAGTACGACAGGGTCTTTCGGTGACATTCAGTACTTC. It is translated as CASRSSTTGSFGDIQYF. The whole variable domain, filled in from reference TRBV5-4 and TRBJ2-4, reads ETGVTQSPTHLIKTRGQQVTLRCSSQSGHNTVSWYQQALGQGPQFIFQYYREEENGRGNFPPRFSGLQFPNYSSELNVNALELDDSALYLCASRSSTTGSFGDIQYFGAGTRLSVL.

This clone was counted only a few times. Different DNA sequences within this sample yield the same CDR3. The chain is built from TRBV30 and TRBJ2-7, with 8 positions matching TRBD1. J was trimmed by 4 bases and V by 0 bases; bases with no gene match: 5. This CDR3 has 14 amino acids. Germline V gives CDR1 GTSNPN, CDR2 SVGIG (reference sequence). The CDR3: CAWSVPGGGYEQYF. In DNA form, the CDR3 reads TGTGCCTGGAGTGTACCAGGGGGCGGGTACGAGCAGTACTTC.

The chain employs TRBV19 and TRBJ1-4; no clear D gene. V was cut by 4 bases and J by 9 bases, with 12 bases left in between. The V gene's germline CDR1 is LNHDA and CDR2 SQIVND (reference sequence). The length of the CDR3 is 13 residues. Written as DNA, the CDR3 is TGTGCCAGTAGTAGCCTGGCGGCCAAAAAACTGTTTTTT. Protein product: CASSSLAAKKLFF.

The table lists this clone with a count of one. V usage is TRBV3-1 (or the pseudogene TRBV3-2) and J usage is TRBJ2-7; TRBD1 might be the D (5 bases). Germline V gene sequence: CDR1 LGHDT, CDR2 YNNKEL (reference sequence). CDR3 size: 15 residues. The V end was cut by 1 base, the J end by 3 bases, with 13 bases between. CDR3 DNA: TGTGCCAGCAGCCAAGTTGACTGGGGCAGCTACGAGCAGTACTTC. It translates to CASSQVDWGSYEQYF.

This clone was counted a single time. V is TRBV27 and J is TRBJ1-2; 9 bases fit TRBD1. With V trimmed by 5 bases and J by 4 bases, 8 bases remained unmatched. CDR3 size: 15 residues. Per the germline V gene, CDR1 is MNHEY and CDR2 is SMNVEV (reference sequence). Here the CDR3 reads CASSAPGQGIYGYTF. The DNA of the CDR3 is TGTGCCAGCAGTGCCCCGGGACAGGGTATCTATGGCTACACCTTC.

The CDR3 sequence is CASRLTGSHEQFF. CDR3 DNA: TGTGCCAGCAGGCTCACAGGGTCCCATGAGCAGTTCTTC. The chain recombines TRBV2 with TRBJ2-1; D possibly corresponds to TRBD1 (6 bases). Germline lookup yields CDR1 SNHLY and CDR2 FYNNEI. With 6 bases removed from V and 8 bases from J, the gap between germline ends came to 14 bases. CDR3 length equals 13 residues.

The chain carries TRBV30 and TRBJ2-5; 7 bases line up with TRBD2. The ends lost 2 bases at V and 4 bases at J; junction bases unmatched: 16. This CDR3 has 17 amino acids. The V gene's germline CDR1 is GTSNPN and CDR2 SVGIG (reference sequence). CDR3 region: CAWSKRAGSLFGETQYF. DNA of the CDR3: TGTGCCTGGAGTAAAAGAGCGGGGAGCCTATTTGGAGAGACCCAGTACTTC.

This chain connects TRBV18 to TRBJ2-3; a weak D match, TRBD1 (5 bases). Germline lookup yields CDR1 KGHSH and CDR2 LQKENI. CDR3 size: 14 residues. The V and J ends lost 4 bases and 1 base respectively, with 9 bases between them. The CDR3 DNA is TGTGCCAGCTCACTCCAGGGCGGCACAGATACGCAGTATTTT. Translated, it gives CASSLQGGTDTQYF.

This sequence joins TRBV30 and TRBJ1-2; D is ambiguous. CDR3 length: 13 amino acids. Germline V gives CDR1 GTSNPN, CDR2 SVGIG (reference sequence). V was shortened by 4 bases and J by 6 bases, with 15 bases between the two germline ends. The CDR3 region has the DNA TGTGCCTGGATCCAGGCGGGTTTTCATGGCTACACCTTC. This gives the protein CAWIQAGFHGYTF.

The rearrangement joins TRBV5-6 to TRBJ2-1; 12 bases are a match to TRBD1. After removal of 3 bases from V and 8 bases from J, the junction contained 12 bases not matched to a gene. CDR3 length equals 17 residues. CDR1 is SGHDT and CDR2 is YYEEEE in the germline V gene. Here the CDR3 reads CASSSLLSGTGGDEQFF. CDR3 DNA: TGTGCCAGCAGCTCTCTTCTCTCCGGGACAGGGGGCGATGAGCAGTTCTTC.

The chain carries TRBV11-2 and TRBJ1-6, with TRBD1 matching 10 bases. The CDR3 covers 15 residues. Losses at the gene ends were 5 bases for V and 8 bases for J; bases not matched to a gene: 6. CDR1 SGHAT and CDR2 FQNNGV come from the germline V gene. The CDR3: CASSGRGTGDSPLHF. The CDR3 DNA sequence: TGTGCCAGCAGCGGCCGTGGGACAGGGGATTCACCCCTCCACTTT.